These 28 T cell receptor beta chains originate from one sample sequenced in a study of CD8 T cells in Susac syndrome. With random hexamers, roughly 0.45 to 1 ug RNA was reverse transcribed. MiXCR, applied by TCRdb to the immunoSEQ multiplex PCR reads, yields one record per CDR3 protein. Seen here are around 160,000 distinct CDR3 sequences, approximately 94% observed once, and the top ten hold roughly 0.1%. The sequenced sample consisted of CD4+ T cells from PBMCs. All receptors come from a human donor with multiple sclerosis.

The CDR3 DNA follows: TGTGCCAGCAGCTTAGGTGGGGGAAGAAGGGGAGAGACCCAGTACTTC. Encoded protein: CASSLGGGRRGETQYF. This sequence joins TRBV11-3 and TRBJ2-5; the D gene could be TRBD1 or TRBD2 (5 bases each). V was clipped by 1 base and J by 4 bases, with 16 bases between them. The CDR3 is 16 amino acids. The germline V gene encodes CDR1 SGHNT and CDR2 YENEEA.

The gene calls are TRBV7-3 and TRBJ1-2; the match to TRBD1 covers 8 bases. Germline CDR1 SGHTA, CDR2 FQGTGA. The CDR3 spans 13 residues. V lost 5 bases to trimming and J lost 7 bases; unmatched junction nucleotides: 6. The CDR3 region has the DNA TGTGCCAGCAGCCACCCGACAGGGGCTGGCTACACCTTC. It encodes CASSHPTGAGYTF.

The chain recombines TRBV9 with TRBJ2-1; no definite D call. The CDR3 length is 14 residues. Trimming stripped 0 bases from V and 5 bases from J, with 9 bases between. Germline CDR1 and CDR2: SGDLS and YYNGEE. The CDR3 DNA reads TGTGCCAGCAGCGTAGGGCAGCCCGACAATGAGCAGTTCTTC. This translates into CASSVGQPDNEQFF.

V is TRBV12-3 or TRBV12-4 and J is TRBJ2-6; 8 nucleotides match TRBD2. CDR3 size: 18 residues. Trimming at V came to 2 bases and at J to 4 bases, leaving 10 bases not matched to a gene. CDR3 coding DNA: TGTGCCAGCAGTTTAACTAGCGGTCTCGGGATAGGGGCCAACGTCCTGACTTTC. This gives the protein CASSLTSGLGIGANVLTF.

The chain couples TRBV7-9 to TRBJ2-1; 10 bases align to TRBD1. The CDR3 has 15 residues. Germline CDR1 is SEHNR and CDR2 is FQNEAQ (reference sequence). J was trimmed by 8 bases and V by 5 bases; bases with no gene match: 9. The chain's CDR3 is CASSPPGQGYHEQFF. CDR3 nucleotide sequence: TGTGCCAGCAGCCCTCCGGGACAGGGGTACCATGAGCAGTTCTTC.

The chain joins TRBV11-2 to TRBJ2-2; no reliable D call. CDR3 size: 16 residues. Germline CDR1 reads SGHAT; CDR2 reads FQNNGV. V lost 1 base and J 3 bases, leaving 12 bases between the germline ends. The CDR3 region has the DNA TGTGCCAGCAGCTTAGTTTCTCGGGCGGACACCGGGGAGCTGTTTTTT. This codes for CASSLVSRADTGELFF.

Worth noting for this clonotype: The junction differs from germline at one of its ends, possibly a read error. The chain recombines TRBV27 with TRBJ1-1, with a tentative D call TRBD1 (5 bases). Germline CDR1 MNHEY, CDR2 SMNVEV (reference sequence). There are 18 residues in the CDR3. CDR3 bases: TGTGCCACCAGTAAGATGCGGGACGCCCTATCCATGAACACTGAAGCTTTCTTT. Translation: CATSKMRDALSMNTEAFF.

The chain combines TRBV12-2 with TRBJ2-5. TRBV12-2 is a pseudogene. The CDR3 consists of 10 residues. CDR3 loop: CASRLATQYF. DNA of the CDR3: TGTGCAAGTCGCTTAGCGACCCAGTACTTC.

The CDR3 DNA sequence: TGTGCCAGTAGTAGGGGCCTCTCTGGGGCCAACGTCCTGACTTTC. It encodes CASSRGLSGANVLTF. The J gene is TRBJ2-6, the V gene TRBV19; possibly TRBD1 for D (5 bases). V was trimmed by 4 bases and J by 0 bases, leaving 7 bases between them. Germline V gene data show CDR1 as LNHDA and CDR2 as SQIVND (reference sequence). CDR3 length: 15 residues.

The rearrangement joins TRBV6-5 to TRBJ2-3; perhaps D is TRBD1 or TRBD2 (5 bases each). The CDR3 is made up of 13 amino acids. V was cut by 4 bases and J by 4 bases, with 9 bases left in between. Germline loops: CDR1 MNHEY, CDR2 SVGAGI. This chain's CDR3 is CASSWGPPDTQYF. Written as DNA, the CDR3 is TGTGCCAGCAGTTGGGGACCCCCAGATACGCAGTATTTT.

This rearrangement joins TRBV29-1 to TRBJ2-5; D may be TRBD2 (5 bases). Trimming took off 1 base at V and 3 bases at J, with 6 bases between the two ends. Germline-derived CDR1 and CDR2 are SQVTM and ANQGSEA. This CDR3 is 12 amino acids long. CDR3: CSVEGGEETQYF. The CDR3 DNA reads TGCAGCGTTGAAGGGGGAGAAGAGACCCAGTACTTC.

This clonotype was counted a single time. The V call is TRBV28, the J call TRBJ1-1; a weak D match, TRBD1 (5 bases). The V end lost 2 bases, the J end lost 4 bases, and 8 bases lay between the germline ends. Germline V gene sequence: CDR1 MDHEN, CDR2 SYDVKM. The CDR3 totals 13 residues. CDR3 loop: CASSLRRGTEAFF. The CDR3 DNA reads TGTGCCAGCAGTTTACGGAGGGGCACTGAAGCTTTCTTT.

This chain uses TRBV7-2 with TRBJ2-5; D is unresolved. This CDR3 is built from 11 residues. The V and J ends lost 4 bases and 7 bases respectively, with 7 bases between them. Germline values: CDR1 SGHTA, CDR2 FQGNSA. CDR3 sequence (DNA): TGTGCCAGCAGCTCTTTTGGGACCCAGTACTTC. This gives the protein CASSSFGTQYF.

The chain couples TRBV20-1 to TRBJ2-6; 7 nucleotides align to TRBD1. The CDR3 length is 15 residues. After removal of 5 bases from V and 4 bases from J, the junction contained 8 bases not matched to a gene. Germline CDR1 is DFQATT and CDR2 is SNEGSKA (reference sequence). CDR3 sequence reads: CSAQTTGSGANVLTF. CDR3 DNA sequence: TGCAGTGCTCAGACGACAGGGTCCGGGGCCAACGTCCTGACTTTC.

V and J are TRBV20-1 and TRBJ1-1, with TRBD1 matching 7 bases. Germline-derived CDR1 and CDR2 are DFQATT and SNEGSKA (reference sequence). V lost 5 bases and J lost 6; bases outside the gene matches: 12. This CDR3 has 14 amino acids. The CDR3 DNA is TGCAGTGCTCCAGCAGGGGGATCAAACGCTGAAGCTTTCTTT. Amino acids: CSAPAGGSNAEAFF.

The chain recombines TRBV5-6 with TRBJ2-3; D may be TRBD2 (5 bases). With 3 bases removed from V and 2 bases from J, the gap between germline ends came to 13 bases. Germline V gene data show CDR1 as SGHDT and CDR2 as YYEEEE. CDR3 length: 15 amino acids. CDR3 residues: CASSYPDYYTDTQYF. CDR3 DNA: TGTGCCAGCAGCTACCCAGACTACTACACAGATACGCAGTATTTT.

The rearrangement uses TRBV24-1 and TRBJ1-1; TRBD1 aligns across 9 bases. Germline-derived CDR1 and CDR2 are KGHDR and SFDVKD. The CDR3 covers 12 residues. V shed 2 bases, J shed 10 bases, and the junction held 1 base outside the gene matches. For the CDR3, the DNA is TGTGCCACCAGTGATTGGACAGGGGCAGCTTTCTTT. Its translation: CATSDWTGAAFF.

The genes are TRBV20-1 and TRBJ2-7, with a possible D match to TRBD2 (5 bases). Germline lookup yields CDR1 DFQATT and CDR2 SNEGSKA (reference sequence). There are 12 residues in the CDR3. Trimming removed 6 bases from V and 3 bases from J, with 12 bases in between. The CDR3 DNA sequence: TGCAGTGCCGAGGGTAGCGTCTACGAGCAGTACTTC. Its protein is CSAEGSVYEQYF.

The V gene is TRBV19, the J gene TRBJ2-2, with 8 bases lining up with TRBD1. Trimming took 6 bases from V and 2 from J; bases not matched to a gene: 2. This CDR3 has 14 residues. Germline assignment: CDR1 LNHDA and CDR2 SQIVND (reference sequence). CDR3 sequence reads: CASRGQENTGELFF. In DNA form, the CDR3 reads TGTGCCAGTAGGGGACAGGAAAACACCGGGGAGCTGTTTTTT.

The V and J genes are TRBV29-1 and TRBJ2-7, with D hard to call. V shed 5 bases and J shed 5 bases, with 4 bases lying between them. Germline loops: CDR1 SQVTM, CDR2 ANQGSEA. This CDR3 has 9 amino acids. The CDR3 region is CSVMDEQYF. DNA of the CDR3: TGCAGCGTTATGGACGAGCAGTACTTC.

On this clonotype: A junction end diverges from the germline sequence, so it may reflect a read error. The chain couples TRBV6-1 to TRBJ2-2; D gene uncertain. Germline CDR1 reads MNHNS; CDR2 reads SASEGT. The CDR3 length is 16 residues. The CDR3 DNA reads TGTGCCAGCGGTGATTTCGGGCAGCGCTTGTCCGGGGAGCTGTTTTTT. As protein: CASGDFGQRLSGELFF.

V is TRBV28 and J is TRBJ1-5, with TRBD1 matching 7 bases. J was trimmed by 5 bases and V by 8 bases; bases with no gene match: 6. Germline values: CDR1 MDHEN, CDR2 SYDVKM. CDR3 length: 13 amino acids. The CDR3 bases are TGTGCCAGCTTTGGACAGGCCCATCAGCCCCAGCATTTT. Translated: CASFGQAHQPQHF. Based on the CDR3 plus reference TRBV28 and TRBJ1-5, the full variable domain is DVKVTQSSRYLVKRTGEKVFLECVQDMDHENMFWYRQDPGLGLRLIYFSYDVKMKEKGDIPEGYSVSREKKERFSLILESASTNQTSMYLCASFGQAHQPQHFGDGTRLSIL.

The V and J genes are TRBV30 and TRBJ1-2; 8 nucleotides align to TRBD1. The length of the CDR3 is 13 residues. V was clipped by 1 base and J by 4 bases; unmatched bases: 2. In germline, CDR1 is GTSNPN, CDR2 SVGIG (reference sequence). The CDR3 DNA reads as TGTGCCTGGAGTGGACAGGGGCCCTATGGCTACACCTTC. Translating gives CAWSGQGPYGYTF.

The genes are TRBV10-3 and TRBJ2-2; 13 nucleotides agree with TRBD2. This CDR3 is built from 17 residues. The V gene's germline CDR1 is ENHRY and CDR2 SYGVKD. J gave up 2 bases and V 3 bases, and 3 bases lay outside the gene matches. The CDR3 region has the DNA TGTGCCATCAGTGACCCGGGACTAGCGGGAAACACCGGGGAGCTGTTTTTT. Protein sequence: CAISDPGLAGNTGELFF.

The V gene is TRBV28, the J gene TRBJ1-1; the D is unclear. The CDR3 length is 12 residues. Germline values: CDR1 MDHEN, CDR2 SYDVKM. Trimming left V 8 bases short and J 4 bases short, with 11 bases between. The CDR3 reads CASAQFGTEAFF. The CDR3 nucleotides read TGTGCCAGCGCCCAATTCGGCACTGAAGCTTTCTTT.

A single count supports this clonotype. CDR3 nucleotide sequence: TGCGCCAGCAGCTGGGGACAGCGCTCTGGGGCCAACGTCCTGACTTTC. This sequence encodes CASSWGQRSGANVLTF. The chain links TRBV5-1 to TRBJ2-6; 7 bases line up with TRBD1. V lost 3 bases, J lost 0 bases, and 3 bases stayed unmatched. The CDR3 extends over 16 amino acids. Germline assignment: CDR1 SGHRS and CDR2 YFSETQ.

The V and J genes are TRBV7-2 and TRBJ2-3; D might be TRBD1 (7 bases). The CDR3 is 13 residues long. CDR1 is SGHTA, CDR2 FQGNSA, per germline. V lost 8 bases and J lost 10, with 19 bases in between. As DNA, the CDR3 is TGTGCCAGCGAAAGGGGGCGGGGTGAGGCGCAGTATTTT. Protein product: CASERGRGEAQYF.

The chain carries TRBV18 and TRBJ2-4; possible D gene TRBD1, 6 bases. Per germline, CDR1 KGHSH and CDR2 LQKENI. This CDR3 comprises 15 residues. The V end was cut by 3 bases, the J end by 0 bases, with 9 bases between. The CDR3 here is CASSPTGRAKNIQYF. The CDR3 DNA is TGTGCCAGCTCACCTACAGGGAGAGCCAAAAACATTCAGTACTTC.